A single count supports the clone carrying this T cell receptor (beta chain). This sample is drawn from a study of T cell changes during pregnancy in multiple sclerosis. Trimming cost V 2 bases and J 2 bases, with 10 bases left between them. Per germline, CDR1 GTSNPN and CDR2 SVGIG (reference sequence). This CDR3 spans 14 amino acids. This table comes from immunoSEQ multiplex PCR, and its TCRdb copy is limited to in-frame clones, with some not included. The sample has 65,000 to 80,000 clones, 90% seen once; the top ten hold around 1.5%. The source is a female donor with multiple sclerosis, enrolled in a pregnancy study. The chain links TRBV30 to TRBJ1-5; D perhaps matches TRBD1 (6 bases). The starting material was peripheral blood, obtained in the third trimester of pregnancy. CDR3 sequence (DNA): TGTGCCTGGAGTTCCAGACAGGGCAATCAGCCCCAGCATTTT. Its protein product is CAWSSRQGNQPQHF. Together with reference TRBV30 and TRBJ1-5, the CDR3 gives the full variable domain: SQTIHQWPATLVQPVGSPLSLECTVEGTSNPNLYWYRQAAGRGLQLLFYSVGIGQISSEVPQNLSASRPQDRQFILSSKKLLLSDSGFYLCAWSSRQGNQPQHFGDGTRLSIL.